This T cell receptor beta chain was captured by sequencing in a study of blood T cell repertoires in COVID-19. About the study: The analysed material was cDNA or gDNA that came from T cells, B-cell-depleted T cells, or PBMCs.

Those enrolled, adults aged 18 to 89 years, came from about 24 US areas. Self-reported history from a screening survey and questionnaire set each donor's cohort. Resolution of symptoms, clearance, or two negative PCRs was present in recovered Cohort 3 donors. Clones were sequenced by immunoSEQ multiplex PCR, and TCRdb holds only the in-frame ones, with some missing. The sample consists of 200,000 to 250,000 clones, roughly 80% of them appearing once. Germline CDR1 is SGDLS and CDR2 is YYNGEE. The CDR3 has 14 residues. Trimming cost V 0 bases and J 0 bases, with 7 bases left between them. The source is a man between 60 and 75 years old who had recovered from COVID-19. The chain joins TRBV9 to TRBJ2-7; perhaps TRBD1 as D (6 bases). Material: PBMCs or T cells enriched from blood (not recorded which). The CDR3 sequence: CASSVEGGSYEQYF. The CDR3 DNA follows: TGTGCCAGCAGCGTAGAAGGGGGCTCCTACGAGCAGTACTTC.